This T cell receptor (beta chain) was identified in a study of radiotherapy plus CTLA-4 blockade in lung cancer. Repertoires were generated with immunoSEQ multiplex PCR, while TCRdb's copy carries only in-frame clones and drops some. Among about 46,000 clones, 77% were seen once, and the ten largest hold around 2.5%. Germline V gene data show CDR1 as MDHEN and CDR2 as SYDVKM. There are 13 residues in the CDR3. V lost 3 bases and J 4 bases, leaving 9 bases between the germline ends. This chain uses TRBV28 with TRBJ1-1; perhaps TRBD1 as D (5 bases). The material sequenced was peripheral blood, taken from a patient treated with radiotherapy plus ipilimumab. This TCR derives from a human donor with non-small cell lung cancer whose response to radiotherapy plus ipilimumab could not be evaluated. The CDR3 reads CASSLAGGTEAFF. The CDR3, as DNA: TGTGCCAGCAGTTTGGCGGGGGGCACTGAAGCTTTCTTT.